The source of this T cell receptor beta chain is a study of vaccination and CD4 T cells after COVID-19. Study-wide background: The convalescent population consisted of six males and four females, two of whom were of Hispanic ethnicity. Participants were administered two doses of either the BNT162b2 or the mRNA-1273 vaccine. The stimulating agents, overlapping spike peptides, came from SARS-CoV-2, HCoV-NL63, HCoV-OC43 and HCoV-229E.

Time point noted: late sampling 161 to 241 days after vaccination in three convalescent patients. The treatment is: roughly 11-day PBMC culture with coronavirus spike peptide pools or control peptides (ViraFEST assay). Study conclusions and caveats: Only relatively few convalescent patients were studied, and early post-infection timepoints were not analyzed.

In germline, CDR1 is DFQATT, CDR2 SNEGSKA (reference sequence). CDR3 size: 15 residues. V was cut by 0 bases and J by 1 base, with 13 bases left in between. The Oncomine TCR Beta short-read assay sequenced DNA from cultured CD4+ T cells. In TCRdb, the PCR reads were re-called with MiXCR into one record per CDR3 protein. The top ten hold under 10% of the sample, which has tens of thousands of distinct CDR3 sequences, 30% to 35% seen once. Note on this clonotype: Its matching antigen is unknown.

The chain links TRBV20-1 to TRBJ2-7; D is unresolved. The source is a human donor who had recovered from COVID-19. This sample comprised CD4+ T cells from blood, cultured in vitro, obtained about 7 months after SARS-CoV-2 vaccination. This CDR3 reads CSARDQGPLSYEQYF. DNA for the CDR3: TGCAGTGCTAGAGATCAAGGGCCCCTATCCTACGAGCAGTACTTC.